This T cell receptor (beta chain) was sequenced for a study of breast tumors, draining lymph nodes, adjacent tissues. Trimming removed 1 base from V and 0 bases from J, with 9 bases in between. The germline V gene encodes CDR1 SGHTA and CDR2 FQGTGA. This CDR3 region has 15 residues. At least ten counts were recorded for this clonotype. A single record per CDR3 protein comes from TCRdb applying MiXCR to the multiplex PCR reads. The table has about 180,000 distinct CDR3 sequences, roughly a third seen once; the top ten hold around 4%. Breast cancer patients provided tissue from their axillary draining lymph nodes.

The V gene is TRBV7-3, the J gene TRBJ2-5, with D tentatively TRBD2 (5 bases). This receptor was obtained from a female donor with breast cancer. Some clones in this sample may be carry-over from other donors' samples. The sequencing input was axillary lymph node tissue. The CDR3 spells CASSLMGSNQETQYF. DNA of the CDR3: TGTGCCAGCAGCTTAATGGGGAGCAACCAAGAGACCCAGTACTTC. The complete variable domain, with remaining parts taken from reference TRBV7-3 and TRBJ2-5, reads GAGVSQTPSNKVTEKGKYVELRCDPISGHTALYWYRQSLGQGPEFLIYFQGTGAADDSGLPNDRFFAVRPEGSVSTLKIQRTERGDSAVYLCASSLMGSNQETQYFGPGTRLLVL.